This T cell receptor (beta chain) was sequenced during a study of T cells in Graves' hyperthyroidism and ophthalmopathy. Template material for amplifying TCR beta CDR3 regions consisted of RNA transcripts. Initially, a first-round RT-PCR of the TCR CDR3 employed the HTBI primer set. TCRdb independently ran MiXCR on the multiplex PCR reads; one entry per CDR3 protein. The repertoire holds around 300,000 distinct CDR3 sequences, with roughly 15% as singletons. The CDR3 runs 17 residues. Losses at the gene ends were 3 bases for V and 6 bases for J; bases not matched to a gene: 16. Germline V gene lookup returns CDR1 KGHSH and CDR2 LQKENI. Cells are PBMCs isolated from around 9.4 ml of fresh blood.

The clonotype comes from a woman aged 40 to 50 with Graves' ophthalmopathy. The V gene is TRBV18, the J gene TRBJ1-2, with 7 bases identical to TRBD1. Sequenced input: blood. The DNA for the CDR3 is TGTGCCAGCTCACCGCTACCAAGATGGGACAGAGGGGATGGCTACACCTTC. Its translation: CASSPLPRWDRGDGYTF.